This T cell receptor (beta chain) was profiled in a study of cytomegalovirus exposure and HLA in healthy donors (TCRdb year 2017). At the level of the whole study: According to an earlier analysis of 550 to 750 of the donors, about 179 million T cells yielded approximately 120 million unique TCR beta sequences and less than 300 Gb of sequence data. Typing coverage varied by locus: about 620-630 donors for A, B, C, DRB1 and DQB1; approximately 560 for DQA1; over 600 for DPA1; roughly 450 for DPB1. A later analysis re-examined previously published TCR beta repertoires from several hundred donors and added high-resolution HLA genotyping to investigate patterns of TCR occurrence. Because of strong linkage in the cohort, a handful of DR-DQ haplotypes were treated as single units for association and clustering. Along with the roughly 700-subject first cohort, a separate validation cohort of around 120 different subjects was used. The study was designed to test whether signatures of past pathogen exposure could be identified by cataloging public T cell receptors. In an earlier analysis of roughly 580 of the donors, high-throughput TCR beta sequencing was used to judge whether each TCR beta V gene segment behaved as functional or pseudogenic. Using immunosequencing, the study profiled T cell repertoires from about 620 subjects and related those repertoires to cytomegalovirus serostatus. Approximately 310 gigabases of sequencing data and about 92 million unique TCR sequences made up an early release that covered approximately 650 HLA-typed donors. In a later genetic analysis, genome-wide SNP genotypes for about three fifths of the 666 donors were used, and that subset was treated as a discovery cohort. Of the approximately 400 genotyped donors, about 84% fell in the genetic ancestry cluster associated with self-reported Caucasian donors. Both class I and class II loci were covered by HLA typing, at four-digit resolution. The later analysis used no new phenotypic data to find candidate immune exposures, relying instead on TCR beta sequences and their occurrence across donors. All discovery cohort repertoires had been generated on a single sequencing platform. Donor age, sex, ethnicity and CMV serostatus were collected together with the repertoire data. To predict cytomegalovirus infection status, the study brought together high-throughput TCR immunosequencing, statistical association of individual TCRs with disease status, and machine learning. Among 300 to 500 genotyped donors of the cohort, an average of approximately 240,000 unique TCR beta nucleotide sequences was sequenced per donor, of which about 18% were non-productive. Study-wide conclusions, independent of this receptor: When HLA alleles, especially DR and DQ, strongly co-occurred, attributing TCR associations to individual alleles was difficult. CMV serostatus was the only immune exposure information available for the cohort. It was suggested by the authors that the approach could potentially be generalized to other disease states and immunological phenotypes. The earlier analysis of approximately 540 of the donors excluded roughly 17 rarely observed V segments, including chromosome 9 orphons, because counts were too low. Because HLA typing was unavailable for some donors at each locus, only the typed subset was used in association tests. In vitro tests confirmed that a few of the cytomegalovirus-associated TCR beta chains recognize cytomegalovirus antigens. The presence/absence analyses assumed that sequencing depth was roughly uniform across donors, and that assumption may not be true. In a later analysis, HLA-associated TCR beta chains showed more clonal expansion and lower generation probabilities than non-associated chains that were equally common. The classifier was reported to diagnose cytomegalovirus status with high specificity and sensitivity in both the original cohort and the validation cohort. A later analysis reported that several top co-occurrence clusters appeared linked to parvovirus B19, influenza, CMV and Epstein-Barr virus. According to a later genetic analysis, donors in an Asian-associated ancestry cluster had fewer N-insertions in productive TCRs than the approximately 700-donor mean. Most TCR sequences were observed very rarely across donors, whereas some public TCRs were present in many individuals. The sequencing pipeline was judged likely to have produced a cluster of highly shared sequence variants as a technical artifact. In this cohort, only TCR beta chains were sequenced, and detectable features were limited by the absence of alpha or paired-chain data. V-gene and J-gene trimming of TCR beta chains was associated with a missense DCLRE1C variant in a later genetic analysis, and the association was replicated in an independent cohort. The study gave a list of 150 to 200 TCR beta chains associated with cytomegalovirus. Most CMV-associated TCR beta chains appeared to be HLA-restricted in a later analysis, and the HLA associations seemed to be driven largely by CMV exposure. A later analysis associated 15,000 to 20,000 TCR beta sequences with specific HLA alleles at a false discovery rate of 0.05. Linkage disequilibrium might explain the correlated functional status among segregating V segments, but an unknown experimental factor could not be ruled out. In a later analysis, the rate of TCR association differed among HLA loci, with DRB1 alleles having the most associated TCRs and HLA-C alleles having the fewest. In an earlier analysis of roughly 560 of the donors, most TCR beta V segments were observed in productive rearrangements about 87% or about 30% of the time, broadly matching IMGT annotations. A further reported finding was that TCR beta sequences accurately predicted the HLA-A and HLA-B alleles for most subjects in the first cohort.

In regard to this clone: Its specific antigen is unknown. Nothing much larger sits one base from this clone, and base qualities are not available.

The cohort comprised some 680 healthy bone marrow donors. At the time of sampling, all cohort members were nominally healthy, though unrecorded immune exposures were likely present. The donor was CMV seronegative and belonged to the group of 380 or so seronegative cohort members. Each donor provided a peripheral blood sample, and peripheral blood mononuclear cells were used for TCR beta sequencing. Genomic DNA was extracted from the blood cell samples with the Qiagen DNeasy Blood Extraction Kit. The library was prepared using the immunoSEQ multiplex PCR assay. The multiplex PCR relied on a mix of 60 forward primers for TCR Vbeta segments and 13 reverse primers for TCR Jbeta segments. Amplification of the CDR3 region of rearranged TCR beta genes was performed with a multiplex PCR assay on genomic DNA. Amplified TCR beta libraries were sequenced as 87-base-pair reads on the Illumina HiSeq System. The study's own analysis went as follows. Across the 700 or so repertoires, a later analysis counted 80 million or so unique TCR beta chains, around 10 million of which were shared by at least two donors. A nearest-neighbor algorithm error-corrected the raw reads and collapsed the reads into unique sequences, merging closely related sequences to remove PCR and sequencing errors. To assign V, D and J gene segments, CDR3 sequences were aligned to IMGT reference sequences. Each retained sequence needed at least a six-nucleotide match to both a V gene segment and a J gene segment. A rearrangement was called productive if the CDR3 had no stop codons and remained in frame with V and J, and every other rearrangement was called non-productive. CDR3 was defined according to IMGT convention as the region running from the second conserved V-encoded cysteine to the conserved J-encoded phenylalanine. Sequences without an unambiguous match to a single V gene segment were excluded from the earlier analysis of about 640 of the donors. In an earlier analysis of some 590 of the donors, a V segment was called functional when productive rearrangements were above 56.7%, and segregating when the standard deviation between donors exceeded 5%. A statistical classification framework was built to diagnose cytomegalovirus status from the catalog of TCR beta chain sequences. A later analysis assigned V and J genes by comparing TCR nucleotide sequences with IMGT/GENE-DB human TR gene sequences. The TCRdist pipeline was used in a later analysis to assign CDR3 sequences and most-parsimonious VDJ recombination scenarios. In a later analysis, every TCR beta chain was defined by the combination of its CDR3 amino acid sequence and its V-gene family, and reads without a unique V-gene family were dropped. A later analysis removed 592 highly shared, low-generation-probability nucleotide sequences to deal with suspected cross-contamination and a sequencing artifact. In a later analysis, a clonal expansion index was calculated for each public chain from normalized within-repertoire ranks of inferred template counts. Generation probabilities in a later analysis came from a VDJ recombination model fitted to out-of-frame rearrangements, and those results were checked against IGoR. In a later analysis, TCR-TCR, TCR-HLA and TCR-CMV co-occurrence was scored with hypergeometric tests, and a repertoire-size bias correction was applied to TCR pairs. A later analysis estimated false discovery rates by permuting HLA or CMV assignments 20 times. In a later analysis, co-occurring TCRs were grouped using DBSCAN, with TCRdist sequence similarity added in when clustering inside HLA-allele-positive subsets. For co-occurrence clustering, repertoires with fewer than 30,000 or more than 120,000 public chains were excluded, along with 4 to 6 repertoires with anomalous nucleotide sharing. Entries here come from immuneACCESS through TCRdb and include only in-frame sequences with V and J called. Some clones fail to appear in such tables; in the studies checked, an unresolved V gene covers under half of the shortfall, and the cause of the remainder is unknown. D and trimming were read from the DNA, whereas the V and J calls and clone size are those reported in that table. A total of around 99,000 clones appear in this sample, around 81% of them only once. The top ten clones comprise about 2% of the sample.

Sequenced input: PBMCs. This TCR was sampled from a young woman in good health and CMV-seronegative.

The CDR3 loop reads CASSIASSYEQYF. The sequence in DNA is TGTGCCAGTAGTATCGCCAGCTCCTACGAGCAGTACTTC. The chain was built from TRBV19 and TRBJ2-7; the D gene cannot be named for sure. Reading the germline V gene (reference sequence) gives CDR1 LNHDA and CDR2 SQIVND. Reading from cysteine to phenylalanine, the CDR3 counts 13 amino acids. The kept DNA is CDR3 alone, 39 bases in frame from the first base. Trimming takes 3 bases from V and 0 bases from J, and the germline ends sit 6 bases apart.